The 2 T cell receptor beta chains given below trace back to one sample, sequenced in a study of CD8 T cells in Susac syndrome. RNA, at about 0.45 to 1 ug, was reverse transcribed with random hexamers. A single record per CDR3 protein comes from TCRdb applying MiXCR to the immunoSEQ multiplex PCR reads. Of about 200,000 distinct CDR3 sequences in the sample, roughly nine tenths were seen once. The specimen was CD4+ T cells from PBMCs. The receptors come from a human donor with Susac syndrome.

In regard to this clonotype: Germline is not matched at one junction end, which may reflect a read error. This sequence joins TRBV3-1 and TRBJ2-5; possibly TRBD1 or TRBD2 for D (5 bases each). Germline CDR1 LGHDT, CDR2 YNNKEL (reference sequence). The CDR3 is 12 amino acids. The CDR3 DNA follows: TGTGCCAGCAGCCAAGATACGAGGGGAAGGCACTTC. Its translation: CASSQDTRGRHF.

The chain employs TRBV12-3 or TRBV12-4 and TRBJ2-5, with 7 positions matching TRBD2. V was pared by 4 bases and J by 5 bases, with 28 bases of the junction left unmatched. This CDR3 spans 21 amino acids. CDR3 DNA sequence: TGTGCCAGCAGTTCCGTGATCCGGAGCTCTAGCGGAGGAGGCCGGAGGGAGACCCAGTACTTC. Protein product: CASSSVIRSSSGGGRRETQYF.